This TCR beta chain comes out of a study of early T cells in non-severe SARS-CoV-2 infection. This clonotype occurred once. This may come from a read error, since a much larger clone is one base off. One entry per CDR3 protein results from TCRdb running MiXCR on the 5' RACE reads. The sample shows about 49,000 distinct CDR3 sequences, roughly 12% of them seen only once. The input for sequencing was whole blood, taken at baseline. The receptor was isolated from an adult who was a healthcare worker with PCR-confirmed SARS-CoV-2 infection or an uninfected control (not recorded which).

This chain's CDR3 is CANSRDVPNYGYTF. The DNA for the CDR3 is TGTGCCAACAGTCGGGACGTTCCTAACTATGGCTACACCTTC. V usage is TRBV28 and J usage is TRBJ1-2, with TRBD1 as a possible D gene (5 bases). The V gene's germline CDR1 is MDHEN and CDR2 SYDVKM. The CDR3 runs 14 residues.